One sample yielded the 30 T cell receptor beta chains listed below, sequenced in a study of blood T cell repertoires in COVID-19. TCRdb's table, derived via immunoSEQ multiplex PCR, lists solely in-frame clones and lacks some. The sample yields roughly 200,000 clones, 81% seen once. Material for sequencing was PBMCs or T cells enriched from blood (not recorded which). These receptors all come from a man aged 35-49 years who had recovered from COVID-19.

CDR3 amino acids: CASSYSTTSTKEQFF. Written as DNA, the CDR3 is TGTGCCAGCAGTTACTCGACGACTAGCACTAAGGAGCAGTTCTTC. The V call is TRBV6-5, the J call TRBJ2-1; 7 bases align to TRBD2. Germline lookup yields CDR1 MNHEY and CDR2 SVGAGI. This CDR3 contains 15 residues. The V and J ends lost 0 bases and 10 bases, in that order; junction bases with no gene match: 9.

The chain joins TRBV10-3 to TRBJ2-3, with 11 bases matching TRBD2. Trimming took 5 bases from V and 13 from J; bases not matched to a gene: 8. Germline assignment: CDR1 ENHRY and CDR2 SYGVKD. CDR3 size: 13 residues. CDR3 region: CAISPTSGASKYF. Here the CDR3 DNA reads TGTGCCATCAGTCCGACTAGCGGGGCGTCCAAGTATTTT.

The chain uses TRBV29-1 and TRBJ2-3, with D maybe TRBD2 (6 bases). The germline V and J ends were trimmed by 2 bases and 1 base, with 10 bases remaining between them. The CDR3 is made up of 14 amino acids. Germline assignment: CDR1 SQVTM and CDR2 ANQGSEA. CDR3: CSVEMAGRTDTQYF. In DNA, the CDR3 is TGCAGCGTTGAAATGGCGGGGCGCACAGATACGCAGTATTTT.

This clone was detected once. J is TRBJ2-7 and V is TRBV29-1; 9 bases are a match to TRBD1. CDR3 length equals 12 residues. Germline V gives CDR1 SQVTM, CDR2 ANQGSEA. J gave up 7 bases and V 5 bases, and 6 bases lay outside the gene matches. The CDR3 DNA reads as TGCAGCGTTAACAGGGACAGGGAAGAGCAGTACTTC. Translated, it gives CSVNRDREEQYF.

The V gene is TRBV19, the J gene TRBJ1-2, with 10 bases that match TRBD1. The CDR3 totals 15 residues. Germline V gives CDR1 LNHDA, CDR2 SQIVND (reference sequence). With V trimmed by 5 bases and J by 4 bases, 7 bases remained unmatched. In DNA form, the CDR3 reads TGTGCCAGTAGTCCCGGACAGGGGGGGTTCTATGGCTACACCTTC. As protein: CASSPGQGGFYGYTF.

This rearrangement joins TRBV5-1 to TRBJ1-1; TRBD1 might be the D (6 bases). Germline V gene lookup returns CDR1 SGHRS and CDR2 YFSETQ. CDR3 size: 15 residues. The germline V and J ends were trimmed by 4 bases and 1 base, with 14 bases remaining between them. The CDR3 reads CASSIGQTRNTEAFF. CDR3 bases: TGCGCCAGCAGCATCGGACAGACCCGGAACACTGAAGCTTTCTTT.

The rearrangement joins TRBV7-2 to TRBJ2-3; 9 positions agree with TRBD2. The germline gives CDR1 SGHTA, CDR2 FQGNSA. J was trimmed by 2 bases and V by 5 bases; bases with no gene match: 8. The CDR3 totals 16 residues. CDR3 amino acids: CASSPRTSVSTDTQYF. The CDR3 DNA sequence: TGTGCCAGCAGCCCCCGGACTAGCGTATCCACAGATACGCAGTATTTT.

The chain links TRBV5-6 to TRBJ2-2, with 7 bases fitting TRBD1. Germline V gene lookup returns CDR1 SGHDT and CDR2 YYEEEE. Germline trimming cut 4 bases from V and 5 bases from J; bases unmatched to any gene: 8. The CDR3 runs to 15 residues. CDR3: CASSLGTVRTGELFF. The DNA of the CDR3 is TGTGCCAGCAGCCTCGGGACAGTGCGGACCGGGGAGCTGTTTTTT.

The chain is built from TRBV5-1 and TRBJ2-3; D perhaps matches TRBD2 (5 bases). The germline CDR1 and CDR2 sequences are SGHRS and YFSETQ. With 0 bases removed from V and 2 bases from J, the gap between germline ends came to 7 bases. CDR3 length: 14 amino acids. CDR3 sequence (DNA): TGCGCCAGCAGCTTGGCCCTAGCCACAGATACGCAGTATTTT. It specifies CASSLALATDTQYF.

The rearrangement links TRBV9 to TRBJ2-3, with 7 bases matching TRBD1. Germline trimming cut 0 bases from V and 6 bases from J; bases unmatched to any gene: 7. Germline V gene sequence: CDR1 SGDLS, CDR2 YYNGEE. The CDR3 is 15 amino acids. CDR3 protein: CASSVEAQGVDTQYF. The DNA of the CDR3 is TGTGCCAGCAGCGTAGAGGCGCAGGGGGTCGATACGCAGTATTTT.

The rearrangement joins TRBV30 to TRBJ1-6; D is possibly TRBD1 (5 bases). Trimming removed 3 bases at V and 7 bases at J, with 10 bases between. CDR1 and CDR2 from the germline V gene are GTSNPN and SVGIG (reference sequence). The CDR3 runs to 13 residues. CDR3 DNA sequence: TGTGCCTGGAGGTGGGGGGTGAATTCACCCCTCCACTTT. It encodes CAWRWGVNSPLHF. The full variable domain, rest sourced from reference TRBV30 and TRBJ1-6, is SQTIHQWPATLVQPVGSPLSLECTVEGTSNPNLYWYRQAAGRGLQLLFYSVGIGQISSEVPQNLSASRPQDRQFILSSKKLLLSDSGFYLCAWRWGVNSPLHFGNGTRLTVT.

V is TRBV19 and J is TRBJ1-3; D is ambiguous. In germline, CDR1 is LNHDA, CDR2 SQIVND (reference sequence). This CDR3 contains 16 residues. Trimming pared 5 bases from V and 0 bases from J, leaving 14 bases between. This CDR3 is CASSPFLLSSGNTIYF. Here the CDR3 DNA reads TGTGCCAGTAGTCCCTTTTTACTGAGCTCTGGAAACACCATATATTTT.

The chain employs TRBV19 and TRBJ1-4; the match to TRBD1 covers 7 bases. The V gene's germline CDR1 is LNHDA and CDR2 SQIVND (reference sequence). Losses at the gene ends were 9 bases for V and 8 bases for J; bases not matched to a gene: 30. The CDR3 length is 20 residues. CDR3 amino acids: CASTHHSRRDRESPREKLFF. CDR3 bases: TGTGCCAGCACACACCATTCACGCCGGGACAGAGAGAGCCCTAGGGAAAAACTGTTTTTT.

V gene TRBV20-1 combines with J gene TRBJ1-1; D is unclear. V was shortened by 4 bases and J by 1 base, with 4 bases between the two germline ends. The V gene's germline CDR1 is DFQATT and CDR2 SNEGSKA (reference sequence). CDR3 length: 11 amino acids. The CDR3 coding sequence is TGCAGTGCTATAGCGAACACTGAAGCTTTCTTT. The encoded protein is CSAIANTEAFF.

The CDR3 reads CASSMGGNQPQHF. In DNA form, the CDR3 reads TGTGCCAGCAGCATGGGGGGAAACCAGCCCCAGCATTTT. The chain couples TRBV7-3 to TRBJ1-5; a weak D match, TRBD1 (5 bases). Between the trimmed V and J ends, which lost 5 bases and 7 bases, there was a span of 12 bases. From germline, CDR1 is SGHTA and CDR2 FQGTGA. The CDR3 has 13 amino acids.

For this clone: Distinct nucleotide sequences in the sample also encode this CDR3. The rearrangement links TRBV5-1 to TRBJ1-2; the D is unclear. V shed 0 bases and J shed 5 bases, with 11 bases lying between them. The CDR3 consists of 14 residues. Per the germline V gene, CDR1 is SGHRS and CDR2 is YFSETQ. The CDR3 sequence is CASSLEGALYGYTF. The CDR3, as DNA: TGCGCCAGCAGCTTGGAGGGAGCCTTATATGGCTACACCTTC.

The V call is TRBV19, the J call TRBJ1-1, with D perhaps TRBD1 (6 bases). The germline gives CDR1 LNHDA, CDR2 SQIVND (reference sequence). The germline V and J ends were trimmed by 6 bases and 4 bases, with 12 bases remaining between them. This CDR3 contains 13 residues. CDR3 region: CASRYRDGTEAFF. In DNA form, the CDR3 reads TGTGCCAGTAGGTACAGGGACGGCACTGAAGCTTTCTTT.

The chain uses TRBV3-1 (or the pseudogene TRBV3-2) and TRBJ1-1; D remains unclear. Between the trimmed V and J ends, which lost 2 bases and 7 bases, there was a span of 8 bases. The length of the CDR3 is 12 residues. Germline loops: CDR1 LGHDT, CDR2 YNNKEL (reference sequence). This CDR3 is CASSQNSFEAFF. For the CDR3, the DNA is TGTGCCAGCAGCCAAAATAGTTTTGAAGCTTTCTTT.

Details on this clone: Just one base apart from a much larger clone, this may be a read error. The CDR3 DNA reads as TGTGCCAGCAGCGTAGCCAGGAACACTGAAGCTTTCTTT. As protein: CASSVARNTEAFF. The chain has TRBV9 and TRBJ1-1; D gene unclear. Trimming took off 0 bases at V and 1 base at J, with 4 bases between the two ends. The CDR3 is made up of 13 amino acids. The germline CDR1 and CDR2 sequences are SGDLS and YYNGEE.

The chain couples TRBV5-8 to TRBJ2-3, with 8 bases identical to TRBD1. The CDR3 has 16 residues. Germline values: CDR1 SGHTS, CDR2 YDEGEE. Trimming cost V 4 bases and J 4 bases; bases outside gene matches: 11. The CDR3, as DNA: TGTGCCAGCAGCCAAACGGACAGGGTGGTCGCAGATACGCAGTATTTT. It encodes CASSQTDRVVADTQYF.

This clone was detected only a few times. The V gene is TRBV6-6, the J gene TRBJ1-5; 8 bases are shared with TRBD1. With 0 bases clipped from V and 9 bases from J, the junction kept 7 bases outside the gene matches. The CDR3 runs to 15 residues. CDR1 and CDR2 (germline): MNHNY, SVGAGI (reference sequence). DNA of the CDR3: TGTGCCAGCAGTTACTCGAAGACAGGGGATGCGCCCCAGCATTTT. The encoded protein is CASSYSKTGDAPQHF.

The chain combines TRBV11-1 with TRBJ2-5, with TRBD2 as a possible D gene (5 bases). This CDR3 has 12 residues. V shed 1 base and J shed 11 bases, with 11 bases lying between them. The V gene's germline CDR1 is SGHAT and CDR2 FQDESV (reference sequence). CDR3 nucleotides: TGTGCCAGCAGCTTAGACGTCCGACTACAGTACTTC. Translated, it gives CASSLDVRLQYF.

The J gene is TRBJ2-7, the V gene TRBV3-1 (or the pseudogene TRBV3-2), with D tentatively TRBD2 (6 bases). Germline V gene lookup returns CDR1 LGHDT and CDR2 YNNKEL (reference sequence). The CDR3 runs 17 residues. Trimming removed 4 bases from V and 1 base from J, with 20 bases in between. This CDR3 is CASSPLRGGSGSYEQYF. The CDR3 nucleotides are TGTGCCAGCAGCCCCCTCCGGGGAGGAAGCGGATCCTACGAGCAGTACTTC.

The sample holds one count of this clone. The rearrangement links TRBV2 to TRBJ1-6, with a possible D match to TRBD1 (5 bases). The ends were cut back, 7 bases at V and 8 bases at J, with 15 bases in the middle. Germline CDR1 reads SNHLY; CDR2 reads FYNNEI. This CDR3 spans 14 amino acids. The CDR3 bases are TGTGCCAGCATCACAGGACGTTCTTATTCACCCCTCCACTTT. This translates into CASITGRSYSPLHF.

The gene calls are TRBV27 and TRBJ1-2; 9 nucleotides align to TRBD1. The CDR3 covers 14 residues. In germline, CDR1 is MNHEY, CDR2 SMNVEV (reference sequence). V lost 8 bases and J lost 4; bases outside the gene matches: 8. The CDR3 spells CASGGQGFTYGYTF. In nucleotides, the CDR3 is TGTGCCAGCGGAGGACAGGGGTTTACCTATGGCTACACCTTC.

V and J are TRBV7-9 and TRBJ1-1; 10 bases agree with TRBD1. Losses at the gene ends were 0 bases for V and 5 bases for J; bases not matched to a gene: 6. Per germline, CDR1 SEHNR and CDR2 FQNEAQ (reference sequence). There are 16 residues in the CDR3. The CDR3 nucleotides are TGTGCCAGCAGCTTAGCGGGCGGACAGGGGGAAACTGAAGCTTTCTTT. Its translation is CASSLAGGQGETEAFF.

This clone was seen only once. V and J are TRBV5-4 and TRBJ2-1; 8 bases align to TRBD2. CDR1 SGHNT and CDR2 YYREEE come from the germline V gene (reference sequence). CDR3 size: 11 residues. The J segment lost 12 bases and the V segment lost 10 bases, leaving 9 bases of the junction unmatched. The DNA of the CDR3 is TGTGCCGCGAGGACGGGGGGGCGGCAGTTCTTC. This encodes CAARTGGRQFF. Full variable domain (remainder filled in from reference TRBV5-4 and TRBJ2-1): ETGVTQSPTHLIKTRGQQVTLRCSSQSGHNTVSWYQQALGQGPQFIFQYYREEENGRGNFPPRFSGLQFPNYSSELNVNALELDDSALYLCAARTGGRQFFGPGTRLTVL.

This clone was seen once. V usage is TRBV12-5 and J usage is TRBJ1-5; no clear D. Per germline, CDR1 LGHNT and CDR2 FRNRAP. This CDR3 region has 15 residues. V was clipped by 0 bases and J by 3 bases, with 9 bases between them. CDR3 protein: CASGLVSGSNQPQHF. The CDR3 DNA sequence: TGTGCTAGTGGTTTGGTTTCCGGGTCCAATCAGCCCCAGCATTTT.

The chain employs TRBV7-9 and TRBJ2-1; D possibly corresponds to TRBD1 (6 bases). Trimming took off 5 bases at V and 5 bases at J, with 13 bases between the two ends. The CDR3 has 14 residues. The germline V gene encodes CDR1 SEHNR and CDR2 FQNEAQ (reference sequence). The CDR3 is CASSATGFNNEQFF. The CDR3, as DNA: TGTGCCAGCAGCGCAACAGGGTTCAACAATGAGCAGTTCTTC. The variable domain in full, with the rest retrieved from reference TRBV7-9 and TRBJ2-1, is DTGVSQNPRHKITKRGQNVTFRCDPISEHNRLYWYRQTLGQGPEFLTYFQNEAQLEKSRLLSDRFSAERPKGSFSTLEIQRTEQGDSAMYLCASSATGFNNEQFFGPGTRLTVL.

This chain joins TRBV10-3 and TRBJ1-2; 10 positions match TRBD1. Germline trimming cut 0 bases from V and 5 bases from J; bases unmatched to any gene: 0. CDR1 is ENHRY and CDR2 is SYGVKD in the germline V gene. The CDR3 covers 14 residues. In DNA, the CDR3 is TGTGCCATCAGTGAGTCGGACAGGGGGTATGGCTACACCTTC. Protein product: CAISESDRGYGYTF.